This T cell receptor (beta chain) was found in a study of follicular helper T cells after annual influenza vaccination. The wider study: Some donors were sampled over the 2013-2014, 2014-2015 and 2015-2016 vaccinations.

Unmatched junction bases numbered 5, after V lost 4 bases and J lost 6 bases. Per the germline V gene, CDR1 is MNHEY and CDR2 is SVGAGI. The CDR3 runs to 14 residues. Sequencing used immunoSEQ multiplex PCR; TCRdb keeps in-frame clones, though not all of them. The data contain fewer than 8,000 clones, 65% to 90% of them singletons. The time point: 2015-2016 season, 7 days after influenza vaccination. Sequenced material: CXCR5- memory CD4+ T cells sorted from blood, taken 7 days after influenza vaccination. This chain connects TRBV6-5 to TRBJ1-5, with 8 bases matching TRBD1. This clonotype was obtained from an adult who received the influenza vaccine. In nucleotides, the CDR3 is TGTGCCAGCAGTTCCGGACAGGGAGGTCAGCCCCAGCATTTT. This translates into CASSSGQGGQPQHF.